The 29 T cell receptor beta chains presented below share a single source sample, sequenced in a study of kidney transplant recipient with SARS-CoV-2 infection (dated by TCRdb to 2020 to 2023). Instrument on record: Illumina MiSeq. TCRdb reran the public reads through fastp at Q25 and MiXCR, keeping productive beta chains. Each entry is one CDR3 protein sequence, shown with its most common DNA and genes. A total of approximately 240,000 distinct CDR3 sequences appear in this sample, about 30% of them only once. Of the sample, less than 8.5% is held by the ten largest clones. What the time point label conveys for this sample: pre-pandemic baseline sample and day 111 after first positive SARS-CoV-2 test. The specimen comprised a blood sample, sampled at baseline and between days 110 and 120 from a kidney transplant recipient. These receptors originate from a young adult male patient who had COVID-19 and was a kidney transplant recipient. After a transplant, the donor of the graft may account for some T cells.

Worth noting for this clonotype: A much larger clone lies a single base off, so this may be a read error. The chain links TRBV3-1 to TRBJ1-2, with unresolved D. Looked up from germline, CDR1 is LGHDT and CDR2 is YNNKEL (reference sequence). CDR3 size: 17 residues. The DNA of the CDR3 is TGTACCAGCAGCTCGTTCGACACCCTTCGAAAGACCTATGGCTACACCTTC. Its protein is CTSSSFDTLRKTYGYTF.

The sample holds many counts of this clonotype. V is TRBV5-6 and J is TRBJ1-2; no clear D. Trimming stripped 7 bases from V and 4 bases from J, with 23 bases between. CDR3 length equals 16 residues. CDR1 and CDR2 from the germline V gene are SGHDT and YYEEEE. The CDR3 DNA reads as TGTGCCAGCGGGAGACACAATAGTCGAAAGACCTATGGCTACACCTTC. The encoded protein is CASGRHNSRKTYGYTF.

This clonotype was seen many times. J is TRBJ2-5 and V is TRBV7-3, with D hard to call. V lost 5 bases to trimming and J lost 4 bases, with 11 bases between them. Germline V gene lookup returns CDR1 SGHTA and CDR2 FQGTGA. This CDR3 comprises 13 residues. In DNA, the CDR3 is TGTGCCAGCAGCCTCGACATCCTAGAGACCCAGTACTTC. Protein sequence: CASSLDILETQYF.

This clonotype was counted ten times or more. In DNA, the CDR3 is TGTGCCATCAGTTGGGCCCACGAGCAGTACTTC. It is translated as CAISWAHEQYF. The rearrangement uses TRBV10-3 and TRBJ2-7; D not certain. Germline loops: CDR1 ENHRY, CDR2 SYGVKD. This CDR3 spans 11 amino acids. V lost 5 bases, J lost 5 bases, and 7 bases lay in between.

This clonotype was counted ten times or more. The rearrangement links TRBV6-8 to TRBJ1-2; D ambiguous. Trimming took 4 bases from V and 4 from J, leaving 22 bases between them. The CDR3 runs to 17 residues. Germline lookup yields CDR1 MNHGY and CDR2 SAAAGT. CDR3: CASSSPLRSRKTYGYTF. The CDR3 DNA reads TGTGCCAGCAGTTCACCGTTACGCTCTAGAAAGACCTATGGCTACACCTTC.

The sample holds many counts of this clonotype. V and J are TRBV4-3 and TRBJ1-6; D possibly corresponds to TRBD1 (5 bases). V was trimmed by 0 bases and J by 7 bases, leaving 10 bases between them. CDR3 length equals 15 residues. Germline values: CDR1 LGHNA, CDR2 YSLEER. The CDR3 here is CASSQDQGRNSPLHF. In DNA form, the CDR3 reads TGCGCCAGCAGCCAAGATCAGGGTCGGAATTCACCCCTCCACTTT.

This clonotype has just a few counts. V gene TRBV4-1 combines with J gene TRBJ2-1, with D possibly TRBD2 on 5 matching bases. The germline V and J ends were trimmed by 0 bases and 12 bases, with 21 bases remaining between them. From germline, CDR1 is MGHRA and CDR2 YSYEKL. The CDR3 length is 16 residues. CDR3 sequence: CASSQEVGLARGVQFF. The CDR3 bases are TGCGCCAGCAGCCAAGAGGTCGGTTTAGCGCGTGGTGTGCAGTTCTTC.

The table lists this clonotype with many counts. This rearrangement joins TRBV20-1 to TRBJ1-2; D is unresolved. Germline CDR1 is DFQATT and CDR2 is SNEGSKA (reference sequence). CDR3 length: 11 amino acids. The ends were cut back, 1 base at V and 7 bases at J, with 7 bases in the middle. The CDR3 sequence: CSARGAAGYTF. CDR3 DNA: TGCAGTGCTAGAGGAGCGGCTGGCTACACCTTC.

This clonotype was detected only a few times. The chain is built from TRBV20-1 and TRBJ2-3; 8 nucleotides line up with TRBD2. With V trimmed by 3 bases and J by 6 bases, 8 bases remained unmatched. The CDR3 runs 14 residues. Germline CDR1 DFQATT, CDR2 SNEGSKA (reference sequence). The CDR3 DNA reads TGCAGTGCTAGTGGTAGCGGGGTCCGGGATACGCAGTATTTT. Translating gives CSASGSGVRDTQYF.

Points on this clonotype: Just one base apart from a much larger clone, this may be a read error. The V call is TRBV21-1, the J call TRBJ2-3. TRBV21-1 is termed a pseudogene. This CDR3 contains 17 residues. In DNA form, the CDR3 reads TGTGCCAGCAGAATACAACTAACTACAGTCATGCAAGATACGCAGTATTTT. Translation: CASRIQLTTVMQDTQYF.

Comment on this clonotype: This is likely a read error, given that the CDR3 carries no conserved phenylalanine or tryptophan at its end. The genes are TRBV7-7 and TRBJ1-2; no definite D call. V lost 5 bases, J lost 4 bases, and 23 bases lay in between. Per germline, CDR1 SSHAT and CDR2 FNYEAQ (reference sequence). This CDR3 has 17 residues. In DNA, the CDR3 is TGTGCCAGCAGCGGTTCGGGTAAGTGCCGAAAGACCTATGGCTACACCCTC. It specifies CASSGSGKCRKTYGYTL.

There are many counts of this clonotype. This chain links TRBV6-6 with TRBJ2-1, with D unresolved. CDR3 length equals 14 residues. The germline gives CDR1 MNHNY, CDR2 SVGAGI (reference sequence). Trimming stripped 5 bases from V and 3 bases from J, with 11 bases between. The CDR3 spells CASSRVGIYNEQFF. The CDR3 DNA follows: TGTGCCAGCAGTCGGGTAGGGATCTACAATGAGCAGTTCTTC.

This clonotype came up many times. The chain uses TRBV19 and TRBJ2-5; perhaps TRBD1 as D (5 bases). CDR3 size: 14 residues. The germline CDR1 and CDR2 sequences are LNHDA and SQIVND (reference sequence). The V gene lost 4 bases and the J gene lost 5 bases, with 14 bases spanning the gap. The DNA of the CDR3 is TGTGCCAGTAGTAGCTGGGGCGTTGTGGAGACCCAGTACTTC. This sequence encodes CASSSWGVVETQYF. Full variable domain (missing parts from reference TRBV19 and TRBJ2-5): DGGITQSPKYLFRKEGQNVTLSCEQNLNHDAMYWYRQDPGQGLRLIYYSQIVNDFQKGDIAEGYSVSREKKESFPLTVTSAQKNPTAFYLCASSSWGVVETQYFGPGTRLLVL.

There are many counts of this clonotype. This sequence joins TRBV7-9 and TRBJ1-3; D gene ambiguous. There are 14 residues in the CDR3. V was cut by 6 bases and J by 0 bases, with 9 bases left in between. Germline CDR1 is SEHNR and CDR2 is FQNEAQ (reference sequence). The CDR3 sequence is CASREGSSGNTIYF. The CDR3 coding sequence is TGTGCCAGCAGAGAGGGTAGCTCTGGAAACACCATATATTTT.

This clonotype occurred once. This may come from a read error, since a much larger clone is one base off. The rearrangement uses TRBV7-2 and TRBJ1-6; D gene uncertain. Germline loops: CDR1 SGHTA, CDR2 FQGNSA. The CDR3 totals 15 residues. V was shortened by 5 bases and J by 8 bases, with 16 bases between the two germline ends. CDR3 region: CASSPSEGWDSPLHF. CDR3 nucleotide sequence: TGTGCCAGCAGCCCATCCGAGGGTTGGGATTCACCCCTCCACTTT.

This clonotype was detected many times. The chain is built from TRBV27 and TRBJ2-7, with 11 positions matching TRBD2. The V gene's germline CDR1 is MNHEY and CDR2 SMNVEV (reference sequence). The CDR3 has 14 amino acids. The junction had 3 bases not matched to a gene; V was cut back by 4 bases and J by 4 bases. CDR3 protein: CASSSPSGRYEQYF. CDR3 nucleotides: TGTGCCAGCAGTTCTCCTAGCGGGAGGTACGAGCAGTACTTC.

This clonotype was recorded many times. The chain employs TRBV5-1 and TRBJ1-2; D is unresolved. V was cut by 6 bases and J by 4 bases, with 22 bases left in between. CDR3 length: 16 amino acids. The V gene's germline CDR1 is SGHRS and CDR2 YFSETQ. The DNA of the CDR3 is TGCGCCAGCAAGGTGCAATCGGTTCGAAAGACCTATGGCTACACCTTC. This translates into CASKVQSVRKTYGYTF.

In the case of this clonotype: A clone one base away is much larger, so this may be a read error. The chain joins TRBV7-2 to TRBJ2-2, with 8 nucleotides matching TRBD2. Germline-derived CDR1 and CDR2 are SGHTA and FQGNSA. Unmatched junction bases numbered 9, after V lost 10 bases and J lost 2 bases. CDR3 size: 15 residues. The chain's CDR3 is CATRPRGGNTGELFF. The CDR3 DNA follows: TGTGCCACCAGACCACGGGGGGGAAACACCGGGGAGCTGTTTTTT.

This clonotype was detected a few times. The V and J genes are TRBV7-2 and TRBJ2-5, with 8 bases lining up with TRBD1. With V trimmed by 1 base and J by 9 bases, 10 bases remained unmatched. This CDR3 comprises 15 residues. Germline-derived CDR1 and CDR2 are SGHTA and FQGNSA. The CDR3 region has the DNA TGTGCCAGCAGCTTAGGGGGCGGGACAGGTAGGCCCCAGTACTTC. The encoded protein is CASSLGGGTGRPQYF.

In its sample, this clonotype was seen many times. The chain's CDR3 is CASRSELANYGYTF. For the CDR3, the DNA is TGCGCCAGCAGATCGGAGTTAGCTAACTATGGCTACACCTTC. The chain combines TRBV5-1 with TRBJ1-2; D is undetermined. This CDR3 contains 14 residues. V shed 5 bases and J shed 0 bases, with 11 bases lying between them. CDR1 SGHRS and CDR2 YFSETQ come from the germline V gene.

On this clonotype: The CDR3 ends on some other residue instead of the conserved phenylalanine or tryptophan, so this is likely a read error. V usage is TRBV7-8 and J usage is TRBJ1-2; D ambiguous. This CDR3 is built from 17 residues. V dropped 4 bases and J dropped 4 bases, with 22 bases sitting between them. Germline V gene lookup returns CDR1 SGHVS and CDR2 FQNEAQ. This CDR3 reads CASSSITFTRKTYGYTS. CDR3 nucleotide sequence: TGTGCCAGCAGCTCCATTACGTTTACCCGAAAGACCTATGGCTACACCTCC.

This clonotype was seen many times. The V and J genes are TRBV9 and TRBJ2-1; 10 bases align to TRBD2. Trimming removed 4 bases from V and 4 bases from J; junction bases left unmatched: 11. Germline V gene sequence: CDR1 SGDLS, CDR2 YYNGEE. CDR3 length equals 17 residues. The CDR3 DNA is TGTGCCAGCAGCCCGAATAATCTAGCGGGGGTATACAATGAGCAGTTCTTC. Translated: CASSPNNLAGVYNEQFF.

This clonotype was seen many times. The V call is TRBV5-6, the J call TRBJ1-6; D is uncertain. This CDR3 comprises 13 residues. Trimming left V 0 bases short and J 10 bases short, with 8 bases between. CDR1 is SGHDT, CDR2 YYEEEE, per germline. The DNA of the CDR3 is TGTGCCAGCAGCTTGGCGGGAAAATCACCCCTCCACTTT. This sequence encodes CASSLAGKSPLHF.

This clonotype was seen many times. The J gene is TRBJ2-5, the V gene TRBV20-1, with D tentatively TRBD2 (6 bases). The V gene lost 5 bases and the J gene lost 1 base, with 11 bases spanning the gap. The germline V gene has CDR1 DFQATT and CDR2 SNEGSKA (reference sequence). The CDR3 has 13 residues. The DNA for the CDR3 is TGCAGTGCTGAGAGCGGGCGCCAAGAGACCCAGTACTTC. It encodes CSAESGRQETQYF.

This clonotype was seen more than once but under ten times. Relative to the germline gene, one junction end is altered; a read error may explain this. The gene calls are TRBV20-1 and TRBJ1-4; D unclear. The CDR3 is 12 residues long. Germline V lookup: CDR1 DFQATT, CDR2 SNEGSKA (reference sequence). In DNA, the CDR3 is TGCAGTGCTAGGGCAAGTTTAGGACTCCCGTTCTTT. Encoded protein: CSARASLGLPFF.

This clonotype was counted many times. The V gene is TRBV16, the J gene TRBJ1-2; unclear D gene. The length of the CDR3 is 17 residues. Per germline, CDR1 KGHSY and CDR2 FQNENV. The ends were cut back, 3 bases at V and 4 bases at J, with 21 bases in the middle. As DNA, the CDR3 is TGTGCCAGCAGCCACGGTAAGGTCGTTAGAAAGACCTATGGCTACACCTTC. It yields the protein CASSHGKVVRKTYGYTF. The full variable domain, its missing parts supplied by reference TRBV16 and TRBJ1-2, is GEEVAQTPKHLVRGEGQKAKLYCAPIKGHSYVFWYQQVLKNEFKFLISFQNENVFDETGMPKERFSAKCLPNSPCSLEIQATKLEDSAVYFCASSHGKVVRKTYGYTFGSGTRLTVV.

In this sample, this clonotype turned up many times. The V and J genes are TRBV2 and TRBJ2-1; 7 bases agree with TRBD2. The CDR3 has 14 amino acids. Germline V gene data show CDR1 as SNHLY and CDR2 as FYNNEI. The V gene end was trimmed by 1 base and the J gene end by 8 bases; junction bases not matched to a gene: 5. The CDR3 nucleotides are TGTGCCAGCAGTGAAGGGGTTAGCGGGTATGAGCAGTTCTTC. As protein: CASSEGVSGYEQFF.

V gene TRBV7-6 combines with J gene TRBJ1-2; D is uncertain. The germline V gene encodes CDR1 SGHVS and CDR2 FNYEAQ. The CDR3 is made up of 17 amino acids. Trimming stripped 5 bases from V and 4 bases from J, with 23 bases between. Here the CDR3 reads CASSRIPESRKTYGYTF. In DNA, the CDR3 is TGTGCCAGCAGCAGAATCCCTGAATCTCGAAAGACCTATGGCTACACCTTC.

In its sample, this clonotype was seen many times. This chain uses TRBV6-1 with TRBJ2-7; 9 bases align to TRBD2. The CDR3 length is 15 residues. Germline CDR1 reads MNHNS; CDR2 reads SASEGT. V lost 1 base, J lost 3 bases, and 4 bases stayed unmatched. The CDR3 DNA reads TGTGCCAGCAGTGAAGGACTAGCGGTGATCTACGAGCAGTACTTC. Its translation: CASSEGLAVIYEQYF.